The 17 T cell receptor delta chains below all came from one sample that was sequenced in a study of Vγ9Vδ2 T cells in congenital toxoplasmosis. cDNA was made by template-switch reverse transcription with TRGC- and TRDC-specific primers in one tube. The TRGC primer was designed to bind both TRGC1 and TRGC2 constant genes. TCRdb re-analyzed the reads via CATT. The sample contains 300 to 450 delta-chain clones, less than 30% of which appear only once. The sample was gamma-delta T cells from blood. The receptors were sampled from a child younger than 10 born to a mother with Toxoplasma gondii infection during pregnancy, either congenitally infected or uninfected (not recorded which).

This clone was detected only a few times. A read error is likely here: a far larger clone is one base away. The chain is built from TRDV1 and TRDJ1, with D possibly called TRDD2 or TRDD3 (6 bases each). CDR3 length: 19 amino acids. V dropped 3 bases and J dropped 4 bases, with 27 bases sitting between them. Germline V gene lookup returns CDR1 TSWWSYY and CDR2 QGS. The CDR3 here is CALGDPSYAYWADIDKLIF. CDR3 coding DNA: TGTGCTCTTGGGGACCCCTCCTACGCGTACTGGGCGGACATCGATAAACTCATCTTT.

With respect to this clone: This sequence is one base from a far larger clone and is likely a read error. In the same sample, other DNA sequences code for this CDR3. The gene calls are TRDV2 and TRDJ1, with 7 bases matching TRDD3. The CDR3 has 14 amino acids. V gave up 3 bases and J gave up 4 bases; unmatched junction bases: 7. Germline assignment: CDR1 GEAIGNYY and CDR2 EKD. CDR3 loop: CACDGLLGFDKLIF. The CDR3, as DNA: TGTGCCTGTGACGGTCTACTGGGGTTCGATAAACTCATCTTT.

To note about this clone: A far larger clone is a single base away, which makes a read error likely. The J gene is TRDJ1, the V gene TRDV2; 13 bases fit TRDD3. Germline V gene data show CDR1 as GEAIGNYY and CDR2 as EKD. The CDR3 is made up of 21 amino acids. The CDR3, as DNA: TGTGCCTGTGACACCGTTACTGGGGGATACGCAAGTGTAGAGTCTACCGATAAACGCATCTTT. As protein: CACDTVTGGYASVESTDKRIF.

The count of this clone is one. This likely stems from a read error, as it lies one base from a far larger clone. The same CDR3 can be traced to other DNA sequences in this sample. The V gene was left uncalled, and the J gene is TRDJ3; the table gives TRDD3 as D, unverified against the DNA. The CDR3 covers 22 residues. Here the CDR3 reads CACDTSWYWGQDCSWDTRQMFF. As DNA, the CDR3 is TGTGCCTGTGATACCTCCTGGTACTGGGGACAAGACTGCTCCTGGGACACCCGACAGATGTTTTTC.

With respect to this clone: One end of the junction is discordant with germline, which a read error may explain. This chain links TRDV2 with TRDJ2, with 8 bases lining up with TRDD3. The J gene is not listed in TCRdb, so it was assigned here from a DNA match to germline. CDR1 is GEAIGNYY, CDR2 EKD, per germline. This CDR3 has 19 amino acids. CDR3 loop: CARDTITGGPLYLTAQLFF. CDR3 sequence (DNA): TGTGCCCGTGACACGATTACTGGGGGTCCCTTGTATTTGACAGCACAACTCTTCTTT.

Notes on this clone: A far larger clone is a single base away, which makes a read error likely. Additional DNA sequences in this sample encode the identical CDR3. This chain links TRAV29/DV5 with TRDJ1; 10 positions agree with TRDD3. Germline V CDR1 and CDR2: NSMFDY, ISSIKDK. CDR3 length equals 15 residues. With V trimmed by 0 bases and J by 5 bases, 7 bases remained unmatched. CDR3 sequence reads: CAASGWGIWTDKLIF. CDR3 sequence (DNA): TGTGCAGCAAGCGGCTGGGGGATATGGACAGATAAACTCATCTTT. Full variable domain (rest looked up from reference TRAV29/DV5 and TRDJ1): DQQVKQNSPSLSVQEGRISILNCDYTNSMFDYFLWYKKYPAEGPTFLISISSIKDKNEDGRFTVFLNKSAKHLSLHIVPSQPGDSAVYFCAASGWGIWTDKLIFGKGTRVTVEP.

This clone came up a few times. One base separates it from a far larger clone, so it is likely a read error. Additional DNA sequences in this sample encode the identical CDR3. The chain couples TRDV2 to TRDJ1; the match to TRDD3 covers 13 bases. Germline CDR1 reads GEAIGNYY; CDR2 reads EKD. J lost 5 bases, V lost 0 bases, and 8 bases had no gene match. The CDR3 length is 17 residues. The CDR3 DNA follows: TGTGCCTGTGACACCCTTAGCACTGGGGGATACGCAGATAAACTCATCTTT. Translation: CACDTLSTGGYADKLIF.

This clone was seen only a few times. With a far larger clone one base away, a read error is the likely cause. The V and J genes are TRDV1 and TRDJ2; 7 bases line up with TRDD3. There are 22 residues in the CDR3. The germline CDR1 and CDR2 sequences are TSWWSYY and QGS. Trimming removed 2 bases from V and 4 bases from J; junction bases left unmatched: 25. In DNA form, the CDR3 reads TGTGCTCTTGGGGAAGACGTCCACCCTTGGCCCGTACTGGGGATAACGACAGCACAACTCTTCTTT. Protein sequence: CALGEDVHPWPVLGITTAQLFF.

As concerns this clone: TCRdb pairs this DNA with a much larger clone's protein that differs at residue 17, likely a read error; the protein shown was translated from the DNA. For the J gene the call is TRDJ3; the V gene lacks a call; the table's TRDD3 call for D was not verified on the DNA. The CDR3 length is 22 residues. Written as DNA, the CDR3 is TGTGCCTGTGACACCTCCTGGTACTGGGGACAAGACTGCTCCTGGGACAACCGACAGATGTTTTTC. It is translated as CACDTSWYWGQDCSWDNRQMFF.

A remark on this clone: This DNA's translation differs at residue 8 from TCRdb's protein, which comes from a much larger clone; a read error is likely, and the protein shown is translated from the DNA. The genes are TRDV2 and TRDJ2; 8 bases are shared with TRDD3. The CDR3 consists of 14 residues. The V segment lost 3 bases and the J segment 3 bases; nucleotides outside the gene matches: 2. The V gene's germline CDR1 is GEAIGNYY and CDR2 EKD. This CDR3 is CACDAGGMTAQLFF. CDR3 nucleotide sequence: TGTGCCTGTGACGCTGGGGGAATGACAGCACAACTCTTCTTT.

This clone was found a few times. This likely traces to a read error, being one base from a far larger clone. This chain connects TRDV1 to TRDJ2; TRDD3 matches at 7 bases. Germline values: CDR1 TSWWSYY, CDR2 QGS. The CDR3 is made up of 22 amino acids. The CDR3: CALGEVVHPWPVLGITTTQLFF. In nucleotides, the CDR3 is TGTGCTCTTGGGGAAGTCGTCCACCCTTGGCCCGTACTGGGGATAACGACAACACAACTCTTCTTT.

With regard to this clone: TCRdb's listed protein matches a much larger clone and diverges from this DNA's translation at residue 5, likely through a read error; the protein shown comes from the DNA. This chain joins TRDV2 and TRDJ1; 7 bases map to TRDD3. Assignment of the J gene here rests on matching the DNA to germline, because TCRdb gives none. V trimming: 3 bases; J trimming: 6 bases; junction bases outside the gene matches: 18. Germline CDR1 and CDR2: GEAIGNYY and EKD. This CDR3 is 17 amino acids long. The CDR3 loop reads CACDSLGGGRTENKLIF. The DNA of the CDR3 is TGTGCCTGTGACTCGCTAGGTGGGGGACGAACTGAAAATAAACTCATCTTT.

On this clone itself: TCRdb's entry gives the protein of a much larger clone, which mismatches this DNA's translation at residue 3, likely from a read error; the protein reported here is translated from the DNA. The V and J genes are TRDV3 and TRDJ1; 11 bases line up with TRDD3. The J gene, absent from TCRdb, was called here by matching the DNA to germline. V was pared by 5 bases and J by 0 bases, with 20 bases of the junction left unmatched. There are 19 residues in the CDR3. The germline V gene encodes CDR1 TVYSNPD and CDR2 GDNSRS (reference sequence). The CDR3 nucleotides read TGTGCCAAGCCCTTCCTACACTGGGGGATAAAGGCTTACACCGATAAACTCATCTTT. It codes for CAKPFLHWGIKAYTDKLIF.

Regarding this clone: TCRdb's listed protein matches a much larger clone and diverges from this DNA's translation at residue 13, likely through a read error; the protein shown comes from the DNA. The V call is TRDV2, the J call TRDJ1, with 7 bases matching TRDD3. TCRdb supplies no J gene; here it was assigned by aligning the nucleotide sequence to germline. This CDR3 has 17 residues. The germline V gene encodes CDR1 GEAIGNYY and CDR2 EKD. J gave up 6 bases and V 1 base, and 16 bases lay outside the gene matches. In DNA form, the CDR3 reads TGTGCCTGTGACACGCTAGGTGGGGGACGAACTGAATATAAACTCATCTTT. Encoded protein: CACDTLGGGRTEYKLIF.

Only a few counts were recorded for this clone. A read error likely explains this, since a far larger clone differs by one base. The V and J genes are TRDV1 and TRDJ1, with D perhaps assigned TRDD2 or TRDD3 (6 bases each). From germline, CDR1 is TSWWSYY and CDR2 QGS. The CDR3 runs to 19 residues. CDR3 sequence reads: CARGDPSYAYWADTDKLIF. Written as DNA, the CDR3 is TGTGCTCGTGGGGACCCCTCCTACGCGTACTGGGCGGACACCGATAAACTCATCTTT.

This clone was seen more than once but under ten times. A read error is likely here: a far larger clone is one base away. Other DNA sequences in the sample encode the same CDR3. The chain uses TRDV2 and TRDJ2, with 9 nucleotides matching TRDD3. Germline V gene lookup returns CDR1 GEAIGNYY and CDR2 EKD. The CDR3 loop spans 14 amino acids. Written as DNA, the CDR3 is TGTGCCTGTGACGCTGGGGGATTGACGGCACAACTCTTCTTT. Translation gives CACDAGGLTAQLFF.

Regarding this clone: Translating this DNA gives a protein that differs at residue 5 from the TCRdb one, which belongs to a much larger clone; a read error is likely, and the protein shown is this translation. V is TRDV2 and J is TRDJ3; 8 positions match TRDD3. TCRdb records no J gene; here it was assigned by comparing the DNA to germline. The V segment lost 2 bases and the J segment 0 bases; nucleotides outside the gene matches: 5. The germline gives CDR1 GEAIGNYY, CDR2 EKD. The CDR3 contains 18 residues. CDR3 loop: CACDRWGINSWDTRQMFF. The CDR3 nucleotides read TGTGCCTGTGACAGATGGGGGATTAACTCCTGGGACACCCGACAGATGTTTTTC.